This T cell receptor (beta chain) is from a study of T cells in Graves' hyperthyroidism and ophthalmopathy. RNA transcripts yielded amplified TCR beta CDR3 regions. During a first-round RT-PCR of the TCR CDR3, the HTBI primer set was used. TCRdb processed the multiplex PCR reads anew with MiXCR; each CDR3 protein has one entry. The table records some 580,000 distinct CDR3 sequences, around 15% of them present only once. Points on this clonotype: No antigen is known for it. A clone one base away is much larger, so this may be a read error.

Study-wide findings and caveats: Appearing also in blood were most of the thyroid clonotypes expanded above 0.001.

The CDR3 is 17 residues long. The germline V gene encodes CDR1 SGHAT and CDR2 FQNNGV. The receptor was derived from a woman aged 40-49 years with Graves' ophthalmopathy. The chain employs TRBV11-2 and TRBJ2-4; 10 bases agree with TRBD2. Specimen: blood. The CDR3 DNA reads TGTGCCAGCTCCGATAGCGGGAGCGGGAGGGCCAGAAACATTCAGTACTTC. This codes for CASSDSGSGRARNIQYF.